This entry concerns a single TCR beta chain. Its target is unknown. These data originate in a study of CD8+CD57+ T cells in acquired aplastic anemia. Study details: The mean DNA yield obtained from sorted CD4+ and CD8+ cells came to approximately 3.2 ug.

Study observations and caveats: Comparison of patients with controls identified nearly 30 shared CD8+ CDR3 sequences. Any difference that existed in CD8+ Simpson's diversity between patients and controls was not significant.

In germline, CDR1 is SNHLY, CDR2 FYNNEI. The CDR3 extends over 16 amino acids. V was pared by 10 bases and J by 2 bases, with 22 bases between. Genomic DNA, serving as template, underwent TCR beta VDJ and CDR3 profiling. From the reads, TCRdb called clonotypes with MiXCR, one entry per CDR3 protein. The table includes 250,000 to 350,000 distinct CDR3 sequences, around 60% detected once. Sequenced material: sorted CD4+, CD8+, or CD8+CD57+ T cells (not recorded which) from PBMCs. The genes are TRBV2 and TRBJ2-3; D perhaps matches TRBD2 (7 bases). The source of this sequence is a human donor with severe aplastic anemia or a healthy control (not recorded which). CDR3 DNA: TGTGCCACCTTCTCCGGGGGGCCACGGACCACAGATACGCAGTATTTT. Its protein product is CATFSGGPRTTDTQYF.